The T cell receptor beta chain described here comes from a study of Ad26.COV2.S vaccination and SARS-CoV-2 variants. As for treatment: some 20 received Ad26.COV2.S at low or high dose, single or two shots; about five received placebo; per-sample allocation not given. Samples analyzed were those drawn on day 63 after the first vaccine or placebo injection. Only in-frame clones appear in the TCRdb table, and some are missing; sequencing was by immunoSEQ multiplex PCR. The sample contains approximately 300,000 clones, 70% to 90% of which appear only once. The CDR3 consists of 15 residues. Germline-derived CDR1 and CDR2 are MNHEY and SVGAGI. With V trimmed by 8 bases and J by 4 bases, 9 bases remained unmatched.

This chain links TRBV6-5 with TRBJ2-2; TRBD1 agrees at 8 bases. This sequence was found in a person between 18 and 60 years old who received the Ad26.COV2.S COVID-19 vaccine or a placebo. The sequences come from peripheral blood, collected in a trial of Ad26.COV2.S vaccine versus placebo. DNA for the CDR3: TGTGCCAGCTCTTTTTGGACAGGGTCCACCGGGGAGCTGTTTTTT. It is translated as CASSFWTGSTGELFF.